This T cell receptor beta chain is from a study of radiotherapy plus CTLA-4 blockade in lung cancer. The wider study: The study recorded objective responses in around a sixth of patients and disease control in approximately 29%. Study findings and constraints: Radiotherapy was combined with ipilimumab, and tumor-derived TCR clones then expanded in blood. Best predicting response, reportedly, were early blood T cell clone dynamics, with interferon-beta.

A note on this clone: Its antigen is not known.

The CDR3 extends over 15 amino acids. V was clipped by 0 bases and J by 7 bases, with 15 bases between them. Germline V CDR1 and CDR2: LNHNV, YYDKDF (reference sequence). Those patients who had chemo-refractory metastatic non-small-cell lung cancer were given focal radiation along with CTLA-4 blockade through ipilimumab. Method: immunoSEQ multiplex PCR; TCRdb's copy keeps in-frame clones and lacks some. The table lists tens of thousands of clones, 85% to 90% of them singletons, with approximately 0.9% in the top ten. The chain has TRBV15 and TRBJ1-2; D is unclear. This sequence originates from a human donor with non-small cell lung cancer who had stable disease on radiotherapy plus ipilimumab. The sequencing here drew on peripheral blood, taken from a patient treated with radiotherapy plus ipilimumab. CDR3 sequence (DNA): TGTGCCACCAGCAGAGATCCACCCGGTGCGCGTGGCTACACCTTC. The encoded protein is CATSRDPPGARGYTF.